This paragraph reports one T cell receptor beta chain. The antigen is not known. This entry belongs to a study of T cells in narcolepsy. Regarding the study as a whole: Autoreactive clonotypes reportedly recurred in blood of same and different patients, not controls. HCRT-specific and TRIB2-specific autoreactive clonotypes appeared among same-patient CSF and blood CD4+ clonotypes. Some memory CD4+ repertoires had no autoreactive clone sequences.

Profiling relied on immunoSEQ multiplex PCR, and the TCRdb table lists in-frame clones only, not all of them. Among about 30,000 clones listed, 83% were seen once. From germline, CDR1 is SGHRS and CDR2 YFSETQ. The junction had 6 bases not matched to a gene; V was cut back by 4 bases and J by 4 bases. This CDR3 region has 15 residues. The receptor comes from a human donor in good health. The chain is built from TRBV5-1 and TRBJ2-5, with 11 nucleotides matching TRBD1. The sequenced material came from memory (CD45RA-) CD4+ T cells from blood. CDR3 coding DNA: TGCGCCAGCAGCCCCGGGACAGGGGGACCAGAGACCCAGTACTTC. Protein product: CASSPGTGGPETQYF.